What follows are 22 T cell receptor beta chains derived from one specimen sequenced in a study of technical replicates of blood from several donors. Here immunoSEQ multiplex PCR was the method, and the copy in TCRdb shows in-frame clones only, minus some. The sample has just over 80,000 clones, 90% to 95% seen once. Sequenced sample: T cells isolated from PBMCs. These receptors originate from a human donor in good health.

CDR3 DNA: TGTGCCAGCAGCCCGAAACAGGGGTCCTACGAGCAGTACTTC. Its translation is CASSPKQGSYEQYF. The V gene is TRBV7-9, the J gene TRBJ2-7; TRBD1 agrees at 7 bases. CDR3 length: 14 residues. Germline CDR1 and CDR2: SEHNR and FQNEAQ (reference sequence). The J segment lost 1 base and the V segment lost 5 bases, leaving 5 bases of the junction unmatched.

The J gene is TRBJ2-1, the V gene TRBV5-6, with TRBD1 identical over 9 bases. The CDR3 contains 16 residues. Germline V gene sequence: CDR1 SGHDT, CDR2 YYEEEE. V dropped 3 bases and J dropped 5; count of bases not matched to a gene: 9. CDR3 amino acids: CASSYPGDRANNEQFF. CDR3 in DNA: TGTGCCAGCAGCTATCCGGGGGACAGGGCCAACAATGAGCAGTTCTTC.

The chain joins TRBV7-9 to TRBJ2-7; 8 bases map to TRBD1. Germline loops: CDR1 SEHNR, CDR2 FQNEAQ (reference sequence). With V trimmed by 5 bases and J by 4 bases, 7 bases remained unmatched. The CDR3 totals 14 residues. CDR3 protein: CASSTGGRRYEQYF. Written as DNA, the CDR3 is TGTGCCAGCAGCACAGGGGGGCGCCGGTACGAGCAGTACTTC.

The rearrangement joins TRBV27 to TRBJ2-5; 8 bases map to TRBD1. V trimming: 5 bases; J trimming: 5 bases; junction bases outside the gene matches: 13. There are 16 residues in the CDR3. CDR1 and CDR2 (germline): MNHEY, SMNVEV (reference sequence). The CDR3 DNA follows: TGTGCCAGCAGTATGTCTTCGACAGGGGCGTTGGAGACCCAGTACTTC. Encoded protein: CASSMSSTGALETQYF.

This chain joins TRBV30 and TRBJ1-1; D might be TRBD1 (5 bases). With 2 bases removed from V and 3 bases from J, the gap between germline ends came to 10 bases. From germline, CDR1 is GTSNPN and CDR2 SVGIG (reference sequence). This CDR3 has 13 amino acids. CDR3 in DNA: TGTGCCTGGAGTCTAGGGGATTACACTGAAGCTTTCTTT. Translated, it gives CAWSLGDYTEAFF.

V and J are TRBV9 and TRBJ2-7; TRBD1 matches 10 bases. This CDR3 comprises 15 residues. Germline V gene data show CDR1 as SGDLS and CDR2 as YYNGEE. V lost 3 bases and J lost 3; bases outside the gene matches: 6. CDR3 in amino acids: CASSAAGTGDYEQYF. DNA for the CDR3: TGTGCCAGCAGCGCGGCCGGGACAGGGGACTACGAGCAGTACTTC.

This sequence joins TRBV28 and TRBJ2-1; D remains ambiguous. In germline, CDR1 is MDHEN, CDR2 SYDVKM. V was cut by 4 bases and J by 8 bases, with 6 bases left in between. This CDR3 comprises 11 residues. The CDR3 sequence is CASSSLDEQFF. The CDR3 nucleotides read TGTGCCAGCAGTTCGCTAGATGAGCAGTTCTTC.

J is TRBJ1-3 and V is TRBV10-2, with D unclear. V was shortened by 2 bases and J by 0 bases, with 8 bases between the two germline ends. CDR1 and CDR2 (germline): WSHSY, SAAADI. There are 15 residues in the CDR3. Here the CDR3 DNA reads TGCGCCAGCAGTGAGCTCGGGAGCTCTGGAAACACCATATATTTT. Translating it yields CASSELGSSGNTIYF.

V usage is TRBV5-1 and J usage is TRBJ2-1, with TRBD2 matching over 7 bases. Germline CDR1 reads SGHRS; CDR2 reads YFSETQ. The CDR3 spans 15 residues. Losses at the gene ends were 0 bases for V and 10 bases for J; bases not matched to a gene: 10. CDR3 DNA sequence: TGCGCCAGCAGCTTGGGACTAGCCTCCCGGGGCGAGCAGTTCTTC. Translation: CASSLGLASRGEQFF.

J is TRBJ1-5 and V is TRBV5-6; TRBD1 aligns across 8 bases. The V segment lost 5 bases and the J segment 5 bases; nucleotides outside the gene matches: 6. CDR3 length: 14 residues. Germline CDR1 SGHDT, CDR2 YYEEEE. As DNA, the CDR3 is TGTGCCAGCAGGGACGGGACAGGCGATCAGCCCCAGCATTTT. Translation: CASRDGTGDQPQHF.

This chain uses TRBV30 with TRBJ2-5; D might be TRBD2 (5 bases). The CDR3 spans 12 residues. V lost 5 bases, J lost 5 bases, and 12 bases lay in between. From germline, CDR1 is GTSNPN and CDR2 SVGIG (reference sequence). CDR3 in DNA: TGTGCCTGGGGCGGAGGCGGGGAGACCCAGTACTTC. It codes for CAWGGGGETQYF.

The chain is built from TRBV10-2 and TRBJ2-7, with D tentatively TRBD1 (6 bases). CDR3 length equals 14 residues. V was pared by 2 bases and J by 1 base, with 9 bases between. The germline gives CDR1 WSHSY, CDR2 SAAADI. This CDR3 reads CASSETGLSYEQYF. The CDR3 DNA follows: TGCGCCAGCAGTGAGACAGGGTTATCCTACGAGCAGTACTTC.

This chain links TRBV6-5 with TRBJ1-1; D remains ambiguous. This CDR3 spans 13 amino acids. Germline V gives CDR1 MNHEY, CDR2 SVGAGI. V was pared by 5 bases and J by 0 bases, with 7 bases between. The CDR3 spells CASSPTLNTEAFF. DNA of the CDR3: TGTGCCAGCAGTCCTACTCTGAACACTGAAGCTTTCTTT.

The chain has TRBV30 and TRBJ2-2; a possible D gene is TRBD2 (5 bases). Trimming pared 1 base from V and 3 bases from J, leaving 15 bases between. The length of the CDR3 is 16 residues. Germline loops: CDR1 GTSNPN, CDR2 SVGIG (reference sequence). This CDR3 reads CAWSGSAEADTGELFF. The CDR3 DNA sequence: TGTGCCTGGAGTGGATCAGCAGAAGCGGACACCGGGGAGCTGTTTTTT.

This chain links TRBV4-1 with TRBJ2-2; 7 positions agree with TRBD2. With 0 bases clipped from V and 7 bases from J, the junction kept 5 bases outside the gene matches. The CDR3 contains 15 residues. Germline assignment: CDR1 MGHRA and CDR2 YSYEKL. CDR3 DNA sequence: TGCGCCAGCAGCCAAGAGGGCGGGAGCAACGGGGAGCTGTTTTTT. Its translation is CASSQEGGSNGELFF.

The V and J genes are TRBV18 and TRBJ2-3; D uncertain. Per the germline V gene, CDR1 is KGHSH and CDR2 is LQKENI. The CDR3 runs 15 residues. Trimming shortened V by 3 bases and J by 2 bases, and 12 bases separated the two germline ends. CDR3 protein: CASSPAIAFTDTQYF. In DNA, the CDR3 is TGTGCCAGCTCACCGGCCATCGCCTTCACAGATACGCAGTATTTT.

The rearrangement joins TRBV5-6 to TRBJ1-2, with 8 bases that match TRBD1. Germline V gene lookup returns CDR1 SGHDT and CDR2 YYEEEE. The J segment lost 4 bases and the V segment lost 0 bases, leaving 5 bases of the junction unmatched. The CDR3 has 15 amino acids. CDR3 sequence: CASSLEQGVLYGYTF. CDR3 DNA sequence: TGTGCCAGCAGCTTGGAACAGGGGGTCCTCTATGGCTACACCTTC.

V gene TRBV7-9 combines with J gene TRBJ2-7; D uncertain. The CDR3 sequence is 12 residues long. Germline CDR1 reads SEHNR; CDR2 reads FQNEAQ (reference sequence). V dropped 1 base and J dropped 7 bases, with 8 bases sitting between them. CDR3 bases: TGTGCCAGCAGCTTAGGGTTGCGGGAGCAGTACTTC. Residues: CASSLGLREQYF.

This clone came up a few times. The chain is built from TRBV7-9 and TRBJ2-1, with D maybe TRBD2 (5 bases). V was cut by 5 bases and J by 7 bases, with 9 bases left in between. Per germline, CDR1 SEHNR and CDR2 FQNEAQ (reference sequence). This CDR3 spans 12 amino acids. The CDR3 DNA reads TGTGCCAGCAGCCTACCGGGAAATGAGCAGTTCTTC. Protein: CASSLPGNEQFF.

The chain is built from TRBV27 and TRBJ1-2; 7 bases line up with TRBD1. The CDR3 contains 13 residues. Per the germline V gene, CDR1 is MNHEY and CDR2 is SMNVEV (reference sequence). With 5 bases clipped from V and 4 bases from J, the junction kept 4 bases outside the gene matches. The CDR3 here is CASSSGTVYGYTF. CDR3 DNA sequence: TGTGCCAGCAGTAGTGGGACAGTCTATGGCTACACCTTC.

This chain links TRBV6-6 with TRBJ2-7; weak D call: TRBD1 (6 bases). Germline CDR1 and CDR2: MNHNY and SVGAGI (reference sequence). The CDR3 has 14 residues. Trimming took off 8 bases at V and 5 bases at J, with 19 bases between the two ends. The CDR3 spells CASQQQGSSHEQYF. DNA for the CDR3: TGTGCCAGCCAGCAGCAGGGGTCATCCCACGAGCAGTACTTC.

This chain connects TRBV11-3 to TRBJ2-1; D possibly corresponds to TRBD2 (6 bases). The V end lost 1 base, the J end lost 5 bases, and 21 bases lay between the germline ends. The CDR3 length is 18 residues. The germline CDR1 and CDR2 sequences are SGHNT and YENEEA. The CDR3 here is CASSLVTLANPYNNEQFF. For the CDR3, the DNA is TGTGCCAGCAGCTTAGTCACTCTAGCGAATCCCTATAACAATGAGCAGTTCTTC.